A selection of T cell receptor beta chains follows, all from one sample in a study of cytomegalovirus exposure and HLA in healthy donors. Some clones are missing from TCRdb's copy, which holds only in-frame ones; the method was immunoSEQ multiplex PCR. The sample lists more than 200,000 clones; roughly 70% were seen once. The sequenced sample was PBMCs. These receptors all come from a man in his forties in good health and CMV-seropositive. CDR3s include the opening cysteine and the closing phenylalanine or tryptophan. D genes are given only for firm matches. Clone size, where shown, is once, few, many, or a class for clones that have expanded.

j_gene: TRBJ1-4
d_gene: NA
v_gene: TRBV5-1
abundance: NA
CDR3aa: CASSFVGGYPATNEKLFF
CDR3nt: TGCGCCAGCAGCTTTGTTGGCGGGTATCCGGCAACTAATGAAAAACTGTTTTTT

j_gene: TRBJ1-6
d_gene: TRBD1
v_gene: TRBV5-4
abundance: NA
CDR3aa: CASSLTAGGNSPLHF
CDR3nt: TGTGCCAGCAGCTTGACAGCAGGGGGTAATTCACCCCTCCACTTT

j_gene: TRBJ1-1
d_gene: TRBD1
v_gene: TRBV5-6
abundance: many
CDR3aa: CASSTRQGREAFF
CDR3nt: TGTGCCAGCAGTACACGACAGGGACGTGAAGCTTTCTTT

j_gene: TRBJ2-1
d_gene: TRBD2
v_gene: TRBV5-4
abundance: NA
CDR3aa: CASSSMRTRVDEQFF
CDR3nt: TGTGCCAGCAGCTCCATGAGGACTAGGGTCGATGAGCAGTTCTTC

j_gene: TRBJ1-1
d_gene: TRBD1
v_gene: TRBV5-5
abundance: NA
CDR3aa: CASIGTANTEAFF
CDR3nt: TGTGCCAGCATCGGGACAGCGAACACTGAAGCTTTCTTT

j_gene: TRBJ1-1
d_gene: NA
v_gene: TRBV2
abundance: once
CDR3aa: CASETVRNTEAFF
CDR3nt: TGTGCCAGTGAGACAGTAAGGAACACTGAAGCTTTCTTT

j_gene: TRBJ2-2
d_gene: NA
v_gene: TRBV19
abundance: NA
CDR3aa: CASSIDQRPNTGELFF
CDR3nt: TGTGCCAGTAGTATAGACCAGAGGCCTAACACCGGGGAGCTGTTTTTT

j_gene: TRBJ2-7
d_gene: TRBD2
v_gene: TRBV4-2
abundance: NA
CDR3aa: CASSQAGTSDAYEQYF
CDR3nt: TGTGCCAGCAGCCAAGCGGGGACTAGCGACGCCTACGAGCAGTACTTC

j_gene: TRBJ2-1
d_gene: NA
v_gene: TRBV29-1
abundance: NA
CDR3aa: CSVEWALAGYNEQFF
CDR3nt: TGCAGCGTTGAATGGGCTCTGGCCGGCTACAATGAGCAGTTCTTC

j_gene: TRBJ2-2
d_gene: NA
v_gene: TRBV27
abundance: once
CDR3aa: CASSLLGGELFF
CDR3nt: TGTGCCAGCAGTTTATTGGGCGGGGAGCTGTTTTTT

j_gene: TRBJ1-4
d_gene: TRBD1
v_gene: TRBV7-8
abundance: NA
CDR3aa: CASSALVGRGNEKLFF
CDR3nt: TGTGCCAGCAGCGCGCTGGTTGGCAGGGGGAATGAAAAACTGTTTTTT

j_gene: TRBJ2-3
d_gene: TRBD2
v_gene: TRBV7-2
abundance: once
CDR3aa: CASSFRSGGWGVPDTQYF
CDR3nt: TGTGCCAGCAGCTTTCGTAGCGGGGGGTGGGGGGTCCCAGATACGCAGTATTTT

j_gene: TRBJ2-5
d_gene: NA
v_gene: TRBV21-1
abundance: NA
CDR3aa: CASSKASGGSPAQYF
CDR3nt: TGTGCCAGCAGCAAAGCTAGCGGGGGGTCTCCGGCCCAGTACTTC

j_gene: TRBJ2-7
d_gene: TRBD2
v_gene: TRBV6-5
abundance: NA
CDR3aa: CASRSGTSGSYEQYF
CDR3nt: TGTGCCAGCAGATCCGGGACTAGCGGTTCTTACGAGCAGTACTTC

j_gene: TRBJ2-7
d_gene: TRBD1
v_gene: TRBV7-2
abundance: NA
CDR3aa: CASSLGDRDISYEQYF
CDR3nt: TGTGCCAGCAGCCTAGGGGACAGGGATATCTCCTACGAGCAGTACTTC

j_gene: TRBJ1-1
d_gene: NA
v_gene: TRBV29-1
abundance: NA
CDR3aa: CSANQGRNTEAFF
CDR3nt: TGCAGCGCAAATCAGGGGCGGAACACTGAAGCTTTCTTT

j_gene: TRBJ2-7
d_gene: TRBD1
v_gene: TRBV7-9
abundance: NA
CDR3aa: CASSYPGQGRAIYEQYF
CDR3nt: TGTGCCAGCAGCTACCCGGGACAGGGAAGGGCTATCTACGAGCAGTACTTC

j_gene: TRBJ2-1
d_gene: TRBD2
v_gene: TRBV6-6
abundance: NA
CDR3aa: CASSYAGGPQAEQFF
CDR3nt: TGTGCCAGCAGTTACGCGGGGGGCCCTCAAGCTGAGCAGTTCTTC

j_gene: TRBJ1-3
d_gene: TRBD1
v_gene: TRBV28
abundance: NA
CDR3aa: CASSSQGTGGNTIYF
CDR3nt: TGTGCCAGCAGTTCCCAGGGGACAGGGGGTAACACCATATATTTT

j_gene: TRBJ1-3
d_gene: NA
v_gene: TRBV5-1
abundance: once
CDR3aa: CASSLSRSSGNTIYF
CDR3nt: TGCGCCAGCAGCTTGTCGAGGAGTTCTGGAAACACCATATATTTT

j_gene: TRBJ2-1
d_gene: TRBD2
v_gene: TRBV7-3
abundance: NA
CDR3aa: CASSNQAAGTGGEQFF
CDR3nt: TGTGCCAGCTCCAACCAGGCAGCGGGGACCGGGGGTGAGCAGTTCTTC

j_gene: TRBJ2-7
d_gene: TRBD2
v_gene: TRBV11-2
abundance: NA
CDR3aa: CASSLEGGGTEQYF
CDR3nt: TGTGCCAGCAGCTTAGAGGGCGGGGGGACTGAGCAGTACTTC

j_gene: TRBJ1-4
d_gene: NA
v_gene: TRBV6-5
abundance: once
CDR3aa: CASSVTRTNEKLFF
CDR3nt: TGTGCCAGCAGTGTAACACGCACTAATGAAAAACTGTTTTTT

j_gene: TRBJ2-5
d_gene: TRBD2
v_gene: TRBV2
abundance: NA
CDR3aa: CASSGTGGEQYF
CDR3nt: TGTGCCAGCAGTGGGACGGGGGGAGAGCAGTACTTC

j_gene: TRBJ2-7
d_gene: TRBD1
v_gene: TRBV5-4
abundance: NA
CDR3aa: CASSPEGASYEQYF
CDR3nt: TGTGCCAGCAGCCCAGAGGGGGCTTCCTACGAGCAGTACTTC

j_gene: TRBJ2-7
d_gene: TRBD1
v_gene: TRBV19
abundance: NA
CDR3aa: CASSIGQGDEQYF
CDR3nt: TGTGCCAGTAGTATTGGACAGGGGGACGAGCAGTACTTC

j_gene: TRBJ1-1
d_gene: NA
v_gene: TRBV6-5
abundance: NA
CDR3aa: CASSYSPGGGAFF
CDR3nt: TGTGCCAGCAGTTACTCCCCGGGAGGCGGAGCTTTCTTT

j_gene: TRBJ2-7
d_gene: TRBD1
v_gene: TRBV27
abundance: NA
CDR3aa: CASYRQGVVNEQYF
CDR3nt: TGTGCCAGCTACCGACAGGGTGTAGTCAACGAGCAGTACTTC

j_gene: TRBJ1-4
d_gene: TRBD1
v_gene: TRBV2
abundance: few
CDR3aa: CASSRDRSNEKLFF
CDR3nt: TGTGCCAGCAGTCGGGACAGGAGTAATGAAAAACTGTTTTTT

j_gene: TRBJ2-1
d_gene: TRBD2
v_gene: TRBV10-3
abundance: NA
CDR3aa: CAITSGGGDSQFF
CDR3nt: TGTGCCATCACGAGCGGGGGGGGCGATAGCCAGTTCTTC

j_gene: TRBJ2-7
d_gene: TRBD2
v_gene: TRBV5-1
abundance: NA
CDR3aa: CASSLAGLGSYEQYF
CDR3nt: TGCGCCAGCAGCTTGGCGGGACTAGGGAGCTACGAGCAGTACTTC

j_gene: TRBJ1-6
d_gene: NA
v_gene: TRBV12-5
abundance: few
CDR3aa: CASGRPTGPPLHF
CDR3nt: TGTGCTAGTGGCCGACCAACAGGGCCACCCCTCCACTTT

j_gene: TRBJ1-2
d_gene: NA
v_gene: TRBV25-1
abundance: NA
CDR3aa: CASSDGTSVNGYTF
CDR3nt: TGTGCCAGCAGTGACGGGACATCAGTTAATGGCTACACCTTC

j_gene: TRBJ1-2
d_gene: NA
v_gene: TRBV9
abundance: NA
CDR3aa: CASSSRQVADVGYTF
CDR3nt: TGTGCCAGCAGCTCCAGACAGGTTGCGGACGTGGGCTACACCTTC

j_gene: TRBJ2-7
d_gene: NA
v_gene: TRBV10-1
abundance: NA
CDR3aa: CASSLDSNSYEQYF
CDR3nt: TGCGCCAGCAGCCTTGACAGTAATTCCTACGAGCAGTACTTC

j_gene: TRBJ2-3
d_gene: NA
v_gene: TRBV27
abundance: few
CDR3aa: CASSWEDSGTDTQYF
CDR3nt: TGTGCCAGCAGTTGGGAGGATTCTGGCACAGATACGCAGTATTTT

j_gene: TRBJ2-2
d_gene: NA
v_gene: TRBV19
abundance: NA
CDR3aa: CASIDVGVNTGELFF
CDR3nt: TGTGCCAGTATTGATGTGGGCGTTAACACCGGGGAGCTGTTTTTT

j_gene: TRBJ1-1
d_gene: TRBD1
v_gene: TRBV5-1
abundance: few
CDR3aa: CASSLAGQVMNTEAFF
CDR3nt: TGCGCCAGCAGCTTGGCCGGACAGGTCATGAACACTGAAGCTTTCTTT

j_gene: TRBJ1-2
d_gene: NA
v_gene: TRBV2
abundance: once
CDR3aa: CASIWGGQTGGYTF
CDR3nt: TGTGCCAGCATCTGGGGGGGGCAGACAGGTGGCTACACCTTC

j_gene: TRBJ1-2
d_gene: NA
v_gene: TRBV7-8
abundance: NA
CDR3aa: CASSLGHDYGYTF
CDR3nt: TGTGCCAGCAGCTTAGGGCACGACTATGGCTACACCTTC

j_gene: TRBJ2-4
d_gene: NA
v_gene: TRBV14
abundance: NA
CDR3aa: CASSQKRNIQYF
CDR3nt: TGTGCCAGCAGCCAAAAGCGGAACATTCAGTACTTC

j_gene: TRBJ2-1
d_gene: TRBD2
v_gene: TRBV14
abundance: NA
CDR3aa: CASSQTLAGGYNEQFF
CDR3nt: TGTGCCAGCAGCCAGACCCTAGCGGGGGGGTACAATGAGCAGTTCTTC

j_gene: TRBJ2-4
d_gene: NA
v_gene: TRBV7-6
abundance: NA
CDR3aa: CASSLAQEGTPIQYF
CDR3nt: TGTGCCAGCAGCTTAGCGCAAGAGGGTACACCTATTCAGTACTTC

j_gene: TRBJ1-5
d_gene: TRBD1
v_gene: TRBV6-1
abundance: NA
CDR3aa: CASRGQGGNQPQHF
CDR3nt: TGTGCCAGCAGGGGACAGGGTGGCAATCAGCCCCAGCATTTT

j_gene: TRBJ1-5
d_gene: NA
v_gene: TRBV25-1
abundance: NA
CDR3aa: CASSESPGNQPQHF
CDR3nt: TGTGCCAGCAGTGAATCCCCGGGGAATCAGCCCCAGCATTTT

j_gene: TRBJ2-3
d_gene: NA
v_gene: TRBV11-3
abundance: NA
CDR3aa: CASSPRRGSTDTQYF
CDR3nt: TGTGCCAGCAGCCCCCGGCGGGGTAGCACAGATACGCAGTATTTT

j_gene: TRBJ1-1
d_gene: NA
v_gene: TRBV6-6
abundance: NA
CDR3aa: CASTVKTGTEAFF
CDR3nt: TGTGCCAGCACTGTAAAAACTGGCACTGAAGCTTTCTTT

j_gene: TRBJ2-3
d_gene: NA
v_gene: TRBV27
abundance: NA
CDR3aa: CASRPDWRGTDTQYF
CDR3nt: TGTGCCAGCAGACCTGACTGGAGGGGCACAGATACGCAGTATTTT

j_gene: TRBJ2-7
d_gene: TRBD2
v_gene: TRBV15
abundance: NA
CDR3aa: CATGLARFNEQYF
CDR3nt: TGTGCCACCGGACTAGCGAGGTTTAACGAGCAGTACTTC

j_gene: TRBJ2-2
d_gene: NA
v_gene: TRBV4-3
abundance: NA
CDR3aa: CASSQVDRKETGELFF
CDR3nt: TGCGCCAGCAGCCAAGTGGATCGTAAGGAGACCGGGGAGCTGTTTTTT

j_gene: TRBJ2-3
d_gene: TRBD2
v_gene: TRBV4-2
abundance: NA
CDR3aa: CASSQEVTSGGVADTQYF
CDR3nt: TGTGCCAGCAGCCAAGAAGTGACTAGCGGGGGGGTAGCAGATACGCAGTATTTT